This T cell receptor beta chain is from a study of T cell repertoires in cytomegalovirus infection. As for the study in general: Both CMV infection and a matching HLA type were indicated by public TCR beta signatures. Notes on the study in general: Carriers of CMV plus the relevant HLA were identified by cumulative public TCR beta family frequency.

TCRdb analysed the reads with MiXCR anew, one entry per CDR3 protein. The sample lists fewer than 200,000 distinct CDR3 sequences, about 20% seen once, with 25% in the top ten. The sample holds a few counts of this clonotype. Its antigen is not identified. This specimen was CD8+ T cells from cultured PBMCs, taken from culture after CMV antigen stimulation. The TCR originated in a human donor in good health (CMV status not recorded). Some clones in this sample may be carry-over from other donors' samples.

CDR3: CASRLQGIGNQPQHF. The CDR3 DNA sequence: TGTGCCAGCAGGCTACAGGGAATCGGCAATCAGCCCCAGCATTTT. The V gene is TRBV6-2 or TRBV6-3, the J gene TRBJ1-5, with D possibly TRBD1 on 6 matching bases. Germline lookup yields CDR1 MNHEY and CDR2 SVGEGT. The V and J ends lost 6 bases and 2 bases respectively, with 14 bases between them. This CDR3 region has 15 residues.